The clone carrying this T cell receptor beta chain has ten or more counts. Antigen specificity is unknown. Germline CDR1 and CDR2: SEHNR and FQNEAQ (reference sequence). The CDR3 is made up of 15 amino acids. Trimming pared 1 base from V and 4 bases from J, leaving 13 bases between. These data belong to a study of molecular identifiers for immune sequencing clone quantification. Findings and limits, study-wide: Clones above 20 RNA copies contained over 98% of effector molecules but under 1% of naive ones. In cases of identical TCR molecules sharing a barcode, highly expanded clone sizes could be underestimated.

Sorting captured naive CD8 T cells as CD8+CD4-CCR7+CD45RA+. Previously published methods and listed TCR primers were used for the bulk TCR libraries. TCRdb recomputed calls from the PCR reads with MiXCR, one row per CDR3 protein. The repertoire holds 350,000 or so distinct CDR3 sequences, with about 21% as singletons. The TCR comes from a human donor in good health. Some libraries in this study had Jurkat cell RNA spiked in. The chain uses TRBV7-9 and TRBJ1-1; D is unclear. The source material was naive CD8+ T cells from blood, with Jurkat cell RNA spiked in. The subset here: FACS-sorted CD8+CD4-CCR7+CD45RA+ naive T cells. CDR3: CASSLGVNTGTEAFF. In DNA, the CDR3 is TGTGCCAGCAGCTTAGGGGTCAACACGGGCACTGAAGCTTTCTTT.